This T cell receptor (beta chain) was observed in a study of shared clonotypes between healthy human individuals. In this sample, this clone turned up once. Donors, healthy HIV-negative adults, lacked recent acute infections or vaccinations. Profiled with immunoSEQ multiplex PCR; TCRdb holds only in-frame clones, not every one. The sample yields around 2.5 million clones, 90% to 95% seen once. Sequences were obtained from naive CD4+ T cells from PBMCs. Described subset: CD45RA+ positively selected. The TCR was taken from a man younger than 30 in good health. Some clones in this sample may be carry-over from other donors' samples.

The CDR3 region has the DNA TGTGCCAGCAGTTTCGCCTCTAGCGCCAACGGGGTTTTTGAGCAGTTCTTC. Translation: CASSFASSANGVFEQFF. The chain combines TRBV28 with TRBJ2-1; maybe TRBD2 (6 bases). This CDR3 comprises 17 residues. The ends were cut back, 3 bases at V and 9 bases at J, with 24 bases in the middle. Germline-derived CDR1 and CDR2 are MDHEN and SYDVKM.